Below, one T cell receptor beta chain is given with its context. What it binds is not known. This entry belongs to a study of PD-1 blockade in classical Hodgkin lymphoma. CDR1 and CDR2 (germline): MNHNY, SVGAGI (reference sequence). The CDR3 runs to 13 residues. After removal of 10 bases from V and 5 bases from J, the junction contained 6 bases not matched to a gene. Clones were sequenced by immunoSEQ multiplex PCR, and TCRdb holds only the in-frame ones, with some missing. The sample shows 15,000 to 18,000 clones, just over 85% of them seen only once. Stated time point: newly diagnosed, previously untreated cHL patient sample. Magnetic depletion of unwanted cells isolated CD4+ T cells from thawed PBMCs. PBMCs from patients with newly diagnosed, untreated classical Hodgkin lymphoma served as a comparison group for the relapsed/refractory trial patients. Regarding the study as a whole: Newly diagnosed patients were reported to start with lower TCR diversity than healthy donors. The authors have not defined what causes the repertoire differences, possibly disease activity or prior therapy.

The chain recombines TRBV6-6 with TRBJ1-2, with TRBD1 identical over 11 bases. The sequenced sample consisted of CD4+ T cells from blood. This sequence originates from a human donor with classical Hodgkin lymphoma. The CDR3 DNA reads TGTGCCACCGGGACAGGGGGTTGGTATGGCTACACCTTC. As protein: CATGTGGWYGYTF.